The rows below give T cell receptor beta chains drawn from one sample of a study of T cells in Graves' hyperthyroidism and ophthalmopathy. TCRdb ran MiXCR on the multiplex PCR reads and lists one entry per CDR3 protein. The data hold fewer than 350,000 distinct CDR3 sequences, with about an eighth observed a single time. The sequenced sample consisted of blood. The receptors come from a woman aged 30 to 39 with Graves' hyperthyroidism that later progressed to Graves' ophthalmopathy. CDR3s include the opening cysteine and the closing phenylalanine or tryptophan. The D gene is left open where the match is weak.

CDR3,J,D,V
CASSLGGGTEAFF,TRBJ1-1,.,TRBV12-3/TRBV12-4
CASSSGLANNEQFF,TRBJ2-1,TRBD2,TRBV5-1
CASSGVDRGGEQYF,TRBJ2-7,.,TRBV2
CASSPSETKNIQYF,TRBJ2-4,.,TRBV6-2/TRBV6-3
CASSSTGVYRGQYF,TRBJ2-7,TRBD1,TRBV6-2/TRBV6-3
CASSLPTRGNTGELFF,TRBJ2-2,.,TRBV7-2
CASRPGGFLNTEAFF,TRBJ1-1,.,TRBV19
CSASVVNTGELFF,TRBJ2-2,.,TRBV29-1
CASSVDRGRSGYTF,TRBJ1-2,TRBD1,TRBV9
CASSVSAYEQYF,TRBJ2-7,.,TRBV3-1
CASSRRAYGYTF,TRBJ1-2,.,TRBV28
CASSFLDSTSTDTQYF,TRBJ2-3,.,TRBV28
CASSLATGGFDEQFF,TRBJ2-1,.,TRBV5-4
CASSGELGVEQYF,TRBJ2-7,.,TRBV28
CATRGQGGNEQYF,TRBJ2-7,.,TRBV10-3
CASSHTSSGACDTQYF,TRBJ2-3,.,TRBV11-2
CASSIGTGGPNIQYF,TRBJ2-4,TRBD1,TRBV27
CASSQETGPYEQYF,TRBJ2-7,.,TRBV3-1
CAWNTWGETQYF,TRBJ2-5,.,TRBV30
CASKGLAGVSGELFF,TRBJ2-2,TRBD2,TRBV2
CATSNGLAGYNEQFF,TRBJ2-1,TRBD2,TRBV24-1
CASSLRLIQETQYF,TRBJ2-5,.,TRBV7-6